This passage covers 32 T cell receptor beta chains from one sample sequenced in a study of T-cell reconstitution after alpha-beta-depleted transplantation in children. TCRbeta library preparation incorporated unique molecular identifiers. From the PCR reads, TCRdb called clonotypes with MiXCR, one entry per CDR3 protein. This table holds more than 500,000 distinct CDR3 sequences, about an eighth found once. Sequenced material: PBMCs, mostly from graft donor cells, taken 180 days after TCRalphabeta/CD19-depleted stem cell transplant. These receptors came from a female patient aged 2 to 10 who had a stem cell transplant for aplastic anemia, so the T cells may come from the graft donor.

The V gene is TRBV28, the J gene TRBJ2-7; D gene uncertain. Between the trimmed V and J ends, which lost 2 bases and 0 bases, there was a span of 5 bases. The CDR3 length is 13 residues. The germline V gene has CDR1 MDHEN and CDR2 SYDVKM. In nucleotides, the CDR3 is TGTGCCAGCAGTTTAACAGACTCCTACGAGCAGTACGTC. Amino acid sequence: CASSLTDSYEQYV.

V usage is TRBV5-5 and J usage is TRBJ2-3, with 7 nucleotides matching TRBD1. Germline V gene lookup returns CDR1 SGHKS and CDR2 YYEKEE (reference sequence). The J segment lost 3 bases and the V segment lost 5 bases, leaving 3 bases of the junction unmatched. This CDR3 spans 13 amino acids. CDR3 sequence (DNA): TGTGCCAGCAGTTCACAGGGGACAGATACGCAGTATTTT. Translated, it gives CASSSQGTDTQYF.

The rearrangement joins TRBV30 to TRBJ1-1; D is ambiguous. This CDR3 region has 19 residues. The germline CDR1 and CDR2 sequences are GTSNPN and SVGIG (reference sequence). V gave up 1 base and J gave up 0 bases, with 24 bases separating them. The CDR3 loop reads CAWSGFEVWRARMNTEAFF. For the CDR3, the DNA is TGTGCCTGGAGTGGATTTGAGGTTTGGCGGGCCAGAATGAACACTGAAGCTTTCTTT.

This clonotype was counted between two and nine times. This chain uses TRBV7-9 with TRBJ2-7; 7 nucleotides line up with TRBD2. The trim removed 9 bases at V and 6 bases at J, leaving 17 bases unmatched. In germline, CDR1 is SEHNR, CDR2 FQNEAQ (reference sequence). The CDR3 is 15 residues long. The CDR3 nucleotides are TGTGCCAGTACACCTACAAACCGGGAGGACTTCGAGCAGTACGTC. Protein: CASTPTNREDFEQYV.

The V gene is TRBV5-1, the J gene TRBJ2-1; D is uncertain. CDR3 length: 15 amino acids. CDR1 is SGHRS, CDR2 YFSETQ, per germline. The V and J ends lost 4 bases and 0 bases respectively, with 11 bases between them. The chain's CDR3 is CASSKADTSYNEQFF. In DNA, the CDR3 is TGCGCCAGCAGCAAAGCCGACACCTCCTACAATGAGCAGTTCTTC. The complete variable domain, with remaining parts taken from reference TRBV5-1 and TRBJ2-1, reads KAGVTQTPRYLIKTRGQQVTLSCSPISGHRSVSWYQQTPGQGLQFLFEYFSETQRNKGNFPGRFSGRQFSNSRSEMNVSTLELGDSALYLCASSKADTSYNEQFFGPGTRLTVL.

The table lists this clonotype with a count of one. This chain joins TRBV25-1 and TRBJ1-2, with D maybe TRBD1 (6 bases). The V and J ends lost 10 bases and 8 bases respectively, with 20 bases between them. The CDR3 is 13 amino acids. Germline assignment: CDR1 MGHDK and CDR2 SYGVNS. CDR3 residues: CAIRFGAGAGYTF. The CDR3 bases are TGTGCCATCAGGTTTGGGGCAGGGGCCGGCTACACCTTC.

This clonotype was picked up many times. A junction end diverges from the germline sequence, so it may reflect a read error. The gene calls are TRBV29-1 and TRBJ2-3; the D gene is possibly TRBD2 (6 bases). The CDR3 has 13 amino acids. Germline loops: CDR1 SQVTM, CDR2 ANQGSEA. CDR3 region: CSVEGERVDTQYF. CDR3 DNA sequence: TGCAGCGTGGAAGGGGAGCGGGTAGATACGCAGTATTTT.

This rearrangement joins TRBV4-2 to TRBJ2-7; the D is unclear. Germline-derived CDR1 and CDR2 are LGHNA and YNFKEQ. The V end was cut by 0 bases, the J end by 5 bases, with 8 bases between. CDR3 length: 13 residues. CDR3 in DNA: TGTGCCAGCAGCCAAGATGTATCCCACGAGCAGTACTTC. This translates into CASSQDVSHEQYF.

The chain couples TRBV5-1 to TRBJ2-2, with 7 bases identical to TRBD1. CDR3 length equals 15 residues. The germline gives CDR1 SGHRS, CDR2 YFSETQ. The J segment lost 4 bases and the V segment lost 0 bases, leaving 3 bases of the junction unmatched. CDR3 DNA sequence: TGCGCCAGCAGCTTGGGACAGGGTACCACCGGGGAGCTGTTTTTT. This translates into CASSLGQGTTGELFF. Full variable domain (rest looked up from reference TRBV5-1 and TRBJ2-2): KAGVTQTPRYLIKTRGQQVTLSCSPISGHRSVSWYQQTPGQGLQFLFEYFSETQRNKGNFPGRFSGRQFSNSRSEMNVSTLELGDSALYLCASSLGQGTTGELFFGEGSRLTVL.

This clonotype was recorded at least ten times. The V and J genes are TRBV10-3 and TRBJ2-5; D not resolved. V was pared by 6 bases and J by 5 bases, with 28 bases between. Germline values: CDR1 ENHRY, CDR2 SYGVKD. The CDR3 extends over 18 amino acids. The DNA of the CDR3 is TGTGCCATCAGCACCCCTACGCTGGACCGGGCCGATGGGGAGACCCAGTACTTC. Its translation: CAISTPTLDRADGETQYF.

As concerns this clonotype: At one of its ends the junction is not consistent with the germline gene, which may arise from a read error. V gene TRBV19 combines with J gene TRBJ2-1; TRBD2 might be the D (5 bases). The CDR3 has 14 amino acids. Germline CDR1 LNHDA, CDR2 SQIVND (reference sequence). The CDR3, as DNA: TGTGCCAGTAGTATCAGGCTAGCTTGGAATGACCAGTTCTTC. This gives the protein CASSIRLAWNDQFF.

This sequence joins TRBV11-2 and TRBJ2-3, with 13 bases matching TRBD2. V shed 5 bases, J shed 1 base, and the junction held 15 bases outside the gene matches. The CDR3 extends over 20 amino acids. Looked up from germline, CDR1 is SGHAT and CDR2 is FQNNGV. The DNA for the CDR3 is TGTGCCAGCAGCCACCGAGGACTAGCGGGAGTCGGAAGTGGCACAGATACGCAGTATTTT. The encoded protein is CASSHRGLAGVGSGTDTQYF.

V and J are TRBV5-1 and TRBJ2-3; tentative D call: TRBD2 (6 bases). The V end lost 3 bases, the J end lost 5 bases, and 7 bases lay between the germline ends. Germline V gives CDR1 SGHRS, CDR2 YFSETQ. The CDR3 length is 12 residues. For the CDR3, the DNA is TGCGCCAGCAGCTCGGAGGGAGATACGCAGTATTTT. Encoded protein: CASSSEGDTQYF.

The chain is built from TRBV10-1 and TRBJ2-3; TRBD1 might be the D (5 bases). Between the trimmed V and J ends, which lost 4 bases and 0 bases, there was a span of 11 bases. The CDR3 length is 15 residues. CDR1 is WNHNN and CDR2 is SYGVQD in the germline V gene (reference sequence). The CDR3 nucleotides are TGCGCCAGCAGTGGTGGGGCAAGTAGCACAGATACGCAGTATTTT. Translation: CASSGGASSTDTQYF.

This clonotype was counted ten times or more. V usage is TRBV7-6 and J usage is TRBJ1-2, with D unclear. There are 13 residues in the CDR3. Germline V gives CDR1 SGHVS, CDR2 FNYEAQ. The V end was cut by 4 bases, the J end by 1 base, with 7 bases between. The CDR3 coding sequence is TGTGCCAGCAGCTCTGGTATTAACTATGGCTACACCTTC. It specifies CASSSGINYGYTF.

This clonotype was seen repeatedly, ten times or more. This rearrangement joins TRBV5-1 to TRBJ2-3, with TRBD2 matching 9 bases. This CDR3 is 15 amino acids long. From germline, CDR1 is SGHRS and CDR2 YFSETQ. J gave up 0 bases and V 7 bases, and 6 bases lay outside the gene matches. The CDR3 DNA sequence: TGCGCCAGCGGGACTAGCAGGGCTAGCACAGATACGCAGTATTTT. It yields the protein CASGTSRASTDTQYF. Drawing the rest from reference TRBV5-1 and TRBJ2-3, the complete variable domain is KAGVTQTPRYLIKTRGQQVTLSCSPISGHRSVSWYQQTPGQGLQFLFEYFSETQRNKGNFPGRFSGRQFSNSRSEMNVSTLELGDSALYLCASGTSRASTDTQYFGPGTRLTVL.

This chain connects TRBV7-8 to TRBJ1-6; D gene unclear. Germline assignment: CDR1 SGHVS and CDR2 FQNEAQ. The CDR3 length is 13 residues. Deletions cut 2 bases from V and 10 bases from J, with 9 bases between. CDR3 region: CASSLNTGSPLHF. DNA for the CDR3: TGTGCCAGCAGCTTAAACACCGGGTCACCCCTCCACTTT.

This clonotype was counted a few times. The rearrangement uses TRBV11-2 and TRBJ2-5; 8 bases fit TRBD2. This CDR3 is 19 amino acids long. The germline V gene encodes CDR1 SGHAT and CDR2 FQNNGV. Trimming at V came to 2 bases and at J to 0 bases, leaving 14 bases not matched to a gene. Here the CDR3 reads CASSLQLGLASGYQETQYF. The CDR3 bases are TGTGCCAGCAGCTTACAACTTGGTTTGGCTAGCGGGTACCAAGAGACCCAGTACTTC.

The table lists this clonotype with a few counts. The J gene is TRBJ2-6, the V gene TRBV20-1, with 7 bases aligning to TRBD1. J gave up 1 base and V 4 bases, and 7 bases lay outside the gene matches. Germline V lookup: CDR1 DFQATT, CDR2 SNEGSKA (reference sequence). The length of the CDR3 is 16 residues. This CDR3 is CSAIETGRSGANVLTF. The CDR3 bases are TGCAGTGCTATTGAGACAGGGCGGTCTGGGGCCAACGTCCTGACTTTC.

The chain combines TRBV6-2 or TRBV6-3 with TRBJ2-4; TRBD1 matches at 10 bases. The germline gives CDR1 MNHEY, CDR2 SVGEGT. The V and J ends lost 6 bases and 6 bases, in that order; junction bases with no gene match: 5. The CDR3 sequence is 14 residues long. The CDR3 loop reads CASSRDRGPNIQYF. CDR3 DNA sequence: TGTGCCAGCAGCCGGGACAGGGGACCAAACATTCAGTACTTC.

In this sample, this clonotype turned up a few times. The chain employs TRBV5-8 and TRBJ2-7; D is unresolved. The V end was cut by 7 bases, the J end by 4 bases, with 18 bases between. This CDR3 is 14 amino acids long. CDR1 SGHTS and CDR2 YDEGEE come from the germline V gene. CDR3 DNA: TGTGCCAGCCGACTCAGAGGAGCCACTTACGAGCAGTACGTC. This gives the protein CASRLRGATYEQYV.

This clonotype was seen a handful of times. J is TRBJ1-2 and V is TRBV24-1; D is possibly TRBD1 (6 bases). The CDR3 consists of 14 residues. The germline V gene has CDR1 KGHDR and CDR2 SFDVKD. Trimming pared 2 bases from V and 4 bases from J, leaving 10 bases between. The CDR3 coding sequence is TGTGCCACCAGTGATTCTGACAGGCTCTATGGCTACACCTTC. Encoded protein: CATSDSDRLYGYTF.

The chain employs TRBV20-1 and TRBJ2-2; no firm D call. The CDR3 covers 11 residues. The germline gives CDR1 DFQATT, CDR2 SNEGSKA (reference sequence). V gave up 3 bases and J gave up 6 bases, with 5 bases separating them. The CDR3 reads CSASWPGELFF. In nucleotides, the CDR3 is TGCAGTGCTAGTTGGCCCGGGGAGCTGTTTTTT.

This clonotype showed up just a few times. This chain connects TRBV28 to TRBJ2-7; 7 nucleotides line up with TRBD1. V shed 7 bases, J shed 3 bases, and the junction held 9 bases outside the gene matches. Germline V CDR1 and CDR2: MDHEN, SYDVKM. This CDR3 comprises 14 residues. CDR3 region: CASTSGQPFYEQYF. CDR3 coding DNA: TGTGCCAGCACGTCGGGACAGCCCTTCTACGAGCAGTACTTC.

This clonotype was detected many times. The CDR3 spells CASSLAVRTISDTQYF. The DNA of the CDR3 is TGTGCCAGCAGCTTAGCAGTACGGACCATATCAGATACGCAGTATTTT. The genes are TRBV7-2 and TRBJ2-3, with D unclear. The V gene lost 0 bases and the J gene lost 4 bases, with 14 bases spanning the gap. This CDR3 is built from 16 residues. Germline CDR1 is SGHTA and CDR2 is FQGNSA.

The table lists this clonotype with many counts. The chain has TRBV5-1 and TRBJ2-1; 11 positions match TRBD2. Trimming at V came to 4 bases and at J to 7 bases, leaving 10 bases not matched to a gene. Germline values: CDR1 SGHRS, CDR2 YFSETQ. The CDR3 is 16 residues long. CDR3 DNA: TGCGCCAGCAGCCCCGAGACTAGCGGGGTAGTGAATGAGCAGTTCTTC. Its translation: CASSPETSGVVNEQFF.

A few counts support this clonotype. This chain links TRBV7-2 with TRBJ2-2; 9 bases match TRBD2. This CDR3 spans 17 amino acids. J lost 4 bases, V lost 4 bases, and 10 bases had no gene match. Germline lookup yields CDR1 SGHTA and CDR2 FQGNSA. The CDR3 spells CASSSPPVAGATGELFF. CDR3 nucleotide sequence: TGTGCCAGCAGCTCCCCTCCGGTAGCGGGAGCCACCGGGGAGCTGTTTTTT.

The rearrangement joins TRBV4-3 to TRBJ1-5; 11 bases match TRBD1. The CDR3 runs to 15 residues. CDR1 LGHNA and CDR2 YSLEER come from the germline V gene. With 3 bases clipped from V and 7 bases from J, the junction kept 5 bases outside the gene matches. The CDR3 DNA sequence: TGCGCCAGCAGCCACAGGACAGGGGGCGGGCAGCCCCAGCATTTT. As protein: CASSHRTGGGQPQHF.

The chain has TRBV5-1 and TRBJ1-1, with unresolved D. Germline lookup yields CDR1 SGHRS and CDR2 YFSETQ. This CDR3 comprises 17 residues. Between the trimmed V and J ends, which lost 4 bases and 0 bases, there was a span of 19 bases. As DNA, the CDR3 is TGCGCCAGCAGCCCCCTCCCTGGGGTTAGGATGAACACTGAAGCTTTCTTT. Translating gives CASSPLPGVRMNTEAFF. The complete variable domain, with remaining parts taken from reference TRBV5-1 and TRBJ1-1, reads KAGVTQTPRYLIKTRGQQVTLSCSPISGHRSVSWYQQTPGQGLQFLFEYFSETQRNKGNFPGRFSGRQFSNSRSEMNVSTLELGDSALYLCASSPLPGVRMNTEAFFGQGTRLTVV.

The V and J genes are TRBV6-2 or TRBV6-3 and TRBJ2-1, with 9 bases matching TRBD2. Per the germline V gene, CDR1 is MNHEY and CDR2 is SVGEGT. The CDR3 sequence is 16 residues long. V shed 2 bases, J shed 6 bases, and the junction held 8 bases outside the gene matches. The CDR3, as DNA: TGTGCCAGCAGTTACGTTGGACTAGCGCTCTCCAATGAGCAGTTCTTC. Its translation is CASSYVGLALSNEQFF.

Notes on this clonotype: A junction end diverges from the germline sequence, so it may reflect a read error. The chain recombines TRBV4-2 with TRBJ1-1; D possibly corresponds to TRBD1 (5 bases). The germline CDR1 and CDR2 sequences are LGHNA and YNFKEQ. This CDR3 region has 14 residues. CDR3 loop: CASSPQEMNTEALF. In nucleotides, the CDR3 is TGTGCCAGCAGCCCACAGGAGATGAACACTGAAGCTCTCTTT.

This clonotype was detected a few times. The chain is built from TRBV7-9 and TRBJ2-1; no clear D gene. With 5 bases removed from V and 0 bases from J, the gap between germline ends came to 11 bases. Looked up from germline, CDR1 is SEHNR and CDR2 is FQNEAQ (reference sequence). This CDR3 has 15 amino acids. The chain's CDR3 is CASSLDMSSYNEQFF. CDR3 in DNA: TGTGCCAGCAGCCTTGACATGAGCTCCTACAATGAGCAGTTCTTC.